Listed here are 25 T cell receptor beta chains from one sample, sequenced in a study of shared clonotypes between healthy human individuals. Sequenced by immunoSEQ multiplex PCR; TCRdb stores in-frame clones only, minus some. The data contain about 1.5 million clones, approximately 98% of them seen just once; the ten biggest clones take up about 0.45%. Sequencing was carried out using naive CD4+ T cells sorted from blood. Indicated subset: CD45RA+ positively selected. The receptors were gathered from a young man in good health.

This chain uses TRBV5-1 with TRBJ2-1; the D call may be TRBD1 or TRBD2 (6 bases each). CDR3 length: 15 residues. Germline V CDR1 and CDR2: SGHRS, YFSETQ. The V end was cut by 0 bases, the J end by 8 bases, with 15 bases between. The CDR3 region is CASSLVPRRGDEQFF. The CDR3 nucleotides read TGCGCCAGCAGCTTGGTCCCACGAAGGGGGGATGAGCAGTTCTTC.

The chain joins TRBV6-5 to TRBJ1-1; a weak D match, TRBD1 (5 bases). The CDR3 is made up of 14 amino acids. Trimming left V 2 bases short and J 0 bases short, with 7 bases between. Germline CDR1 and CDR2: MNHEY and SVGAGI. Here the CDR3 reads CASSYRGLNTEAFF. DNA of the CDR3: TGTGCCAGCAGTTACCGGGGCTTGAACACTGAAGCTTTCTTT.

The chain joins TRBV30 to TRBJ1-5; D might be TRBD1 (5 bases). CDR1 and CDR2 (germline): GTSNPN, SVGIG (reference sequence). CDR3 size: 13 residues. The ends were cut back, 4 bases at V and 4 bases at J, with 11 bases in the middle. CDR3 in amino acids: CAWNTGGNQPQHF. CDR3 nucleotide sequence: TGTGCCTGGAATACAGGCGGTAATCAGCCCCAGCATTTT.

To note about this clone: Different DNA sequences within this sample yield the same CDR3. The chain couples TRBV19 to TRBJ2-7, with D unresolved. Germline-derived CDR1 and CDR2 are LNHDA and SQIVND (reference sequence). This CDR3 is built from 14 residues. V was shortened by 2 bases and J by 0 bases, with 8 bases between the two germline ends. For the CDR3, the DNA is TGTGCCAGTAGTATATCCAGGAGCTCCTACGAGCAGTACTTC. It codes for CASSISRSSYEQYF. Supplemented by reference TRBV19 and TRBJ2-7, the full variable domain reads DGGITQSPKYLFRKEGQNVTLSCEQNLNHDAMYWYRQDPGQGLRLIYYSQIVNDFQKGDIAEGYSVSREKKESFPLTVTSAQKNPTAFYLCASSISRSSYEQYFGPGTRLTVT.

The rearrangement joins TRBV2 to TRBJ2-1; 9 bases are shared with TRBD1. The CDR3 spans 13 residues. Per the germline V gene, CDR1 is SNHLY and CDR2 is FYNNEI. V lost 7 bases and J lost 5; bases outside the gene matches: 3. DNA for the CDR3: TGTGCCAGCAAGCGGGACAGGGACAATGAGCAGTTCTTC. Protein sequence: CASKRDRDNEQFF. The full variable domain, its missing parts supplied by reference TRBV2 and TRBJ2-1, is EPEVTQTPSHQVTQMGQEVILRCVPISNHLYFYWYRQILGQKVEFLVSFYNNEISEKSEIFDDQFSVERPDGSNFTLKIRSTKLEDSAMYFCASKRDRDNEQFFGPGTRLTVL.

The chain is built from TRBV25-1 and TRBJ2-5; the match to TRBD2 covers 10 bases. The CDR3 has 15 amino acids. V was pared by 6 bases and J by 5 bases, with 9 bases of the junction left unmatched. Germline CDR1 MGHDK, CDR2 SYGVNS. CDR3 in amino acids: CASSLGLAGVETQYF. CDR3 nucleotide sequence: TGTGCCAGCAGCCTCGGGCTAGCGGGAGTGGAGACCCAGTACTTC.

As to this clone: Additional DNA sequences in this sample encode the identical CDR3. The chain is built from TRBV28 and TRBJ2-7; D unclear. With 6 bases removed from V and 0 bases from J, the gap between germline ends came to 6 bases. Germline CDR1 reads MDHEN; CDR2 reads SYDVKM. The CDR3 is 12 residues long. The CDR3 region is CASSYPSYEQYF. DNA for the CDR3: TGTGCCAGCAGCTACCCCTCCTACGAGCAGTACTTC.

The V gene is TRBV7-9, the J gene TRBJ2-1; 8 bases fit TRBD1. The germline V gene has CDR1 SEHNR and CDR2 FQNEAQ (reference sequence). The CDR3 has 17 amino acids. V dropped 5 bases and J dropped 1; count of bases not matched to a gene: 10. CDR3 loop: CASSQTFRTGSYNEQFF. The CDR3 region has the DNA TGTGCCAGCAGCCAAACCTTCCGGACAGGGTCCTACAATGAGCAGTTCTTC.

As to this clone: The germline gene is not matched at one end of the junction; a read error may be the cause. This chain links TRBV28 with TRBJ1-1; 8 bases agree with TRBD1. The CDR3 covers 14 residues. CDR1 MDHEN and CDR2 SYDVKM come from the germline V gene. The chain's CDR3 is CASRTLRRGPIYLF. CDR3 bases: TGTGCCAGCAGGACACTCCGCAGGGGGCCGATTTACCTCTTT.

This clone was recorded only once. The V call is TRBV6-6, the J call TRBJ2-7; a possible D gene is TRBD1 (6 bases). The CDR3 is 12 residues long. The germline V gene has CDR1 MNHNY and CDR2 SVGAGI (reference sequence). V was cut by 6 bases and J by 3 bases, with 9 bases left in between. CDR3: CASSSDSYEQYF. The CDR3 DNA reads as TGTGCCAGCAGCTCGGACAGCTACGAGCAGTACTTC.

The chain employs TRBV2 and TRBJ1-5, with 12 bases lining up with TRBD1. Germline V lookup: CDR1 SNHLY, CDR2 FYNNEI. V trimming: 3 bases; J trimming: 7 bases; junction bases outside the gene matches: 4. This CDR3 contains 15 residues. CDR3 sequence (DNA): TGTGCCAGCAGTGAGGGACAGGGGGCCAGGCAGCCCCAGCATTTT. The encoded protein is CASSEGQGARQPQHF.

The chain links TRBV29-1 to TRBJ2-7; D is unclear. The germline CDR1 and CDR2 sequences are SQVTM and ANQGSEA. V was trimmed by 3 bases and J by 8 bases, leaving 11 bases between them. The CDR3 covers 11 residues. The DNA for the CDR3 is TGCAGCGTTGAGGTGGATTCAAAGCAGTACTTC. Protein sequence: CSVEVDSKQYF.

The rearrangement joins TRBV9 to TRBJ2-7; D is possibly TRBD2 (6 bases). There are 15 residues in the CDR3. The V gene's germline CDR1 is SGDLS and CDR2 YYNGEE. Trimming took off 1 base at V and 0 bases at J, with 11 bases between the two ends. The CDR3 DNA sequence: TGTGCCAGCAGCGTACGCCCTAGCGCCTCCTACGAGCAGTACTTC. This encodes CASSVRPSASYEQYF. The full variable domain, completed using reference TRBV9 and TRBJ2-7, is DSGVTQTPKHLITATGQRVTLRCSPRSGDLSVYWYQQSLDQGLQFLIQYYNGEERAKGNILERFSAQQFPDLHSELNLSSLELGDSALYFCASSVRPSASYEQYFGPGTRLTVT.

In this sample, this clone turned up once. Other DNA variants within this sample encode the same CDR3. The chain uses TRBV5-1 and TRBJ2-1; 11 bases fit TRBD2. CDR3 length: 15 residues. Germline CDR1 SGHRS, CDR2 YFSETQ. V was clipped by 3 bases and J by 4 bases; unmatched bases: 3. The CDR3 nucleotides are TGCGCCAGCAGCTCTGGACTAGCGGGTTACAATGAGCAGTTCTTC. Translation gives CASSSGLAGYNEQFF.

The V call is TRBV9, the J call TRBJ2-7, with D perhaps assigned TRBD1 or TRBD2 (5 bases each). The V end was cut by 0 bases, the J end by 2 bases, with 21 bases between. The CDR3 consists of 18 residues. Germline CDR1 and CDR2: SGDLS and YYNGEE. The CDR3 DNA is TGTGCCAGCAGCGTAGCCAATCTTCCTCCGGGGCGTGCCTACGAGCAGTACTTC. The encoded protein is CASSVANLPPGRAYEQYF.

In its sample, this clone was seen a few times. Other DNA sequences in the same sample also yield this CDR3. The chain is built from TRBV18 and TRBJ2-5, with D possibly being TRBD1 or TRBD2 (5 bases each). The ends were cut back, 1 base at V and 5 bases at J, with 5 bases in the middle. The CDR3 length is 12 residues. Germline CDR1 reads KGHSH; CDR2 reads LQKENI. CDR3 DNA: TGTGCCAGCTCACCACGGGGGGAGACCCAGTACTTC. Its translation: CASSPRGETQYF.

The chain links TRBV7-2 to TRBJ2-5, with TRBD1 matching 7 bases. The CDR3 extends over 15 amino acids. CDR1 and CDR2 from the germline V gene are SGHTA and FQGNSA. V gave up 3 bases and J gave up 0 bases; unmatched junction bases: 4. In DNA, the CDR3 is TGTGCCAGCAGCTTTCAGGGACAGTACCAAGAGACCCAGTACTTC. Its translation: CASSFQGQYQETQYF.

The V call is TRBV14, the J call TRBJ2-1; 10 nucleotides align to TRBD2. The junction had 10 bases not matched to a gene; V was cut back by 1 base and J by 7 bases. This CDR3 spans 17 amino acids. Germline V gives CDR1 SGHDN, CDR2 FVKESK. CDR3 residues: CASSQVGLADKKNEQFF. The CDR3 DNA follows: TGTGCCAGCAGCCAAGTCGGACTAGCGGATAAGAAGAATGAGCAGTTCTTC. Drawing the rest from reference TRBV14 and TRBJ2-1, the complete variable domain is EAGVTQFPSHSVIEKGQTVTLRCDPISGHDNLYWYRRVMGKEIKFLLHFVKESKQDESGMPNNRFLAERTGGTYSTLKVQPAELEDSGVYFCASSQVGLADKKNEQFFGPGTRLTVL.

The chain uses TRBV13 and TRBJ2-3; perhaps TRBD1 as D (5 bases). V gave up 5 bases and J gave up 13 bases, with 19 bases separating them. The CDR3 is made up of 13 amino acids. Germline V CDR1 and CDR2: PRHDT, FYEKMQ (reference sequence). The CDR3 region is CASSPGGAPRKYF. The CDR3 nucleotides are TGTGCCAGCAGCCCCGGTGGGGCCCCAAGAAAGTATTTT. Full variable domain (missing parts from reference TRBV13 and TRBJ2-3): AAGVIQSPRHLIKEKRETATLKCYPIPRHDTVYWYQQGPGQDPQFLISFYEKMQSDKGSIPDRFSAQQFSDYHSELNMSSLELGDSALYFCASSPGGAPRKYFGPGTRLTVL.

This clone occurred once. Other DNA sequences from this sample encode an identical CDR3 as well. The chain employs TRBV27 and TRBJ2-7; possibly TRBD1 for D (5 bases). CDR3 length: 13 amino acids. Trimming stripped 1 base from V and 7 bases from J, with 11 bases between. The germline gives CDR1 MNHEY, CDR2 SMNVEV (reference sequence). In DNA, the CDR3 is TGTGCCAGCAGTTTATGGGGCGCCGGGGAGCAGTACTTC. It encodes CASSLWGAGEQYF.

The chain combines TRBV28 with TRBJ2-7, with D tentatively TRBD1 or TRBD2 (5 bases each). V dropped 2 bases and J dropped 6 bases, with 14 bases sitting between them. CDR1 and CDR2 from the germline V gene are MDHEN and SYDVKM. This CDR3 is 14 amino acids long. In nucleotides, the CDR3 is TGTGCCAGCAGTTTACGGGGCAGGGTATCCGAGCAGTACTTC. Its protein is CASSLRGRVSEQYF.

The rearrangement joins TRBV9 to TRBJ2-1; TRBD2 matches 9 bases. The CDR3 covers 19 residues. CDR1 is SGDLS, CDR2 YYNGEE, per germline. Losses at the gene ends were 4 bases for V and 0 bases for J; bases not matched to a gene: 14. As DNA, the CDR3 is TGTGCCAGCAGCCTTTCTGGCGCGGGAGGGCTAAGCTCCTACAATGAGCAGTTCTTC. Protein: CASSLSGAGGLSSYNEQFF.

The J gene is TRBJ2-5, the V gene TRBV6-5, with D possibly TRBD1 on 5 matching bases. The CDR3 sequence is 13 residues long. Deletions cut 7 bases from V and 5 bases from J, with 14 bases between. Germline values: CDR1 MNHEY, CDR2 SVGAGI. The CDR3 DNA is TGTGCCAGCACCTCGCCAGGGTTGGAGACCCAGTACTTC. This encodes CASTSPGLETQYF.

This sequence joins TRBV19 and TRBJ1-2, with 8 bases lining up with TRBD1. Trimming at V came to 3 bases and at J to 4 bases, leaving 10 bases not matched to a gene. From germline, CDR1 is LNHDA and CDR2 SQIVND (reference sequence). The CDR3 covers 16 residues. Here the CDR3 DNA reads TGTGCCAGTAGTATTTTGCACAGGGGGAGTAGCTATGGCTACACCTTC. Protein product: CASSILHRGSSYGYTF.

J is TRBJ1-2 and V is TRBV10-3, with no clear D. Germline V CDR1 and CDR2: ENHRY, SYGVKD. The CDR3 totals 14 residues. Trimming removed 3 bases at V and 0 bases at J, with 8 bases between. CDR3 in DNA: TGTGCCATCAGTGACCCGGGAGCTAACTATGGCTACACCTTC. Its translation is CAISDPGANYGYTF.